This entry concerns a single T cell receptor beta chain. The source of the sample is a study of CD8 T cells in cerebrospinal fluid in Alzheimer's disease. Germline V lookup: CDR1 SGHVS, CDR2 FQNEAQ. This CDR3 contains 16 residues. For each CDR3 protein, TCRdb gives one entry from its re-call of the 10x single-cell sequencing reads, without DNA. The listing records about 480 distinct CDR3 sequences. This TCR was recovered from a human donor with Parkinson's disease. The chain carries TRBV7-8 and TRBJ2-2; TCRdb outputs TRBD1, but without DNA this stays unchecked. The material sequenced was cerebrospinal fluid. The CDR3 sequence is CASSLQGAQFPGELFF.